This T cell receptor (beta chain) was captured by sequencing in a study of blood T cell repertoires in COVID-19. Study overall: Both acute and convalescent COVID-19 samples were obtained from the United States, Italy and Spain. PBMCs, B-cell-depleted T cells, or T cells provided the cDNA or gDNA that made up the material.

Authors' methods: It was from reference gene primer amplification that nucleated cell counts were estimated. Measured with immunoSEQ multiplex PCR; TCRdb has only the in-frame clones, and not every one. The DNA was the basis for D and trimming; V, J and clone size are from that table. The sample includes fewer than 700,000 clones, roughly 89% of them seen just once. Seattle patients were enrolled during active infection and followed longitudinally. The sequenced material came from peripheral blood. The receptor was isolated from a woman in her forties or fifties with COVID-19, enrolled during active disease.

CDR3 in DNA: TGCGCCAGCAGCCCCTCGGGGGGCCGGGCCCCCTACGAGCAGTACTTC. The encoded protein is CASSPSGGRAPYEQYF. The chain combines TRBV4-1 with TRBJ2-7, with a possible D match to TRBD2 (7 bases). Trimming shortened V by 4 bases and J by 2 bases, and 18 bases separated the two germline ends. Germline V gene sequence: CDR1 MGHRA, CDR2 YSYEKL. The CDR3 has 16 amino acids.